This passage covers 13 T cell receptor beta chains from one sample sequenced in a study of T cell responses to AZD1222 COVID-19 vaccine. Some clones are missing from TCRdb's copy, which holds only in-frame ones; the method was immunoSEQ multiplex PCR. The top ten hold 20% of the sample, which has fewer than 110,000 clones, around 90% seen once. The material sequenced was peripheral blood, taken on day 0 of AZD1222 vaccination. The receptors shown here come from an adult in good health.

The CDR3, as DNA: TGTGCCAGCAGTCCCGGGGACAGGGACGCAGATACGCAGTATTTT. This sequence encodes CASSPGDRDADTQYF. The rearrangement joins TRBV28 to TRBJ2-3; 9 nucleotides match TRBD1. Trimming removed 5 bases from V and 4 bases from J; junction bases left unmatched: 7. The CDR3 is made up of 15 amino acids. Per germline, CDR1 MDHEN and CDR2 SYDVKM.

The table lists this clone with a count of one. This chain joins TRBV5-1 and TRBJ2-7; D possibly corresponds to TRBD2 (5 bases). With 0 bases removed from V and 3 bases from J, the gap between germline ends came to 13 bases. The CDR3 loop spans 15 amino acids. Germline V gene lookup returns CDR1 SGHRS and CDR2 YFSETQ. The CDR3 here is CASSLGGGFGYEQYF. The CDR3 DNA is TGCGCCAGCAGCTTGGGTGGAGGATTTGGCTACGAGCAGTACTTC.

This rearrangement joins TRBV3-1 (or the pseudogene TRBV3-2) to TRBJ2-1; 9 nucleotides line up with TRBD2. This CDR3 comprises 15 residues. V shed 7 bases and J 3 bases; nucleotides not matched to a gene: 7. Germline CDR1 is LGHDT and CDR2 is YNNKEL (reference sequence). The DNA for the CDR3 is TGTGCCAGCAAAGTGGCGGGGGGGATCTACAATGAGCAGTTCTTC. Translated: CASKVAGGIYNEQFF.

This clone was recorded only once. The chain recombines TRBV6-5 with TRBJ1-6, with D possibly being TRBD1 (5 bases). V was pared by 6 bases and J by 13 bases, with 19 bases between. CDR3 length: 14 amino acids. CDR1 and CDR2 (germline): MNHEY, SVGAGI. In nucleotides, the CDR3 is TGTGCCAGCAGCACCGGGGGGGTGTTGATCCCCCTCCACTTT. This gives the protein CASSTGGVLIPLHF.

V and J are TRBV20-1 and TRBJ1-3; D is undetermined. Between the trimmed V and J ends, which lost 3 bases and 8 bases, there was a span of 11 bases. From germline, CDR1 is DFQATT and CDR2 SNEGSKA (reference sequence). This CDR3 region has 12 residues. The CDR3, as DNA: TGCAGTGCTAGTTCCGGAGGAGACACCATATATTTT. Translated: CSASSGGDTIYF.

The chain uses TRBV18 and TRBJ1-5; the D is unclear. CDR3 length: 13 residues. V was trimmed by 6 bases and J by 4 bases, leaving 10 bases between them. Germline V CDR1 and CDR2: KGHSH, LQKENI. The CDR3 DNA reads TGTGCCAGCTCTTCGGGCCGAAATCAGCCCCAGCATTTT. Translating gives CASSSGRNQPQHF.

V gene TRBV24-1 combines with J gene TRBJ1-1, with 11 positions matching TRBD1. In germline, CDR1 is KGHDR, CDR2 SFDVKD. J was trimmed by 5 bases and V by 7 bases; bases with no gene match: 11. The CDR3 has 16 residues. This CDR3 is CATRPGTGGFKTEAFF. CDR3 coding DNA: TGTGCCACCAGGCCCGGGACAGGGGGTTTTAAAACTGAAGCTTTCTTT.

The genes are TRBV9 and TRBJ2-7; 11 bases line up with TRBD2. The V gene end was trimmed by 4 bases and the J gene end by 4 bases; junction bases not matched to a gene: 7. CDR1 is SGDLS, CDR2 YYNGEE, per germline. The CDR3 is 15 residues long. The CDR3 nucleotides are TGTGCCAGCAGCCCCCACCTAGCGGGGGGTTACGAGCAGTACTTC. It encodes CASSPHLAGGYEQYF.

The rearrangement uses TRBV5-4 and TRBJ1-6, with 11 bases aligning to TRBD1. The CDR3 sequence is 15 residues long. Germline-derived CDR1 and CDR2 are SGHNT and YYREEE (reference sequence). The V and J ends lost 4 bases and 9 bases, in that order; junction bases with no gene match: 6. CDR3 sequence reads: CASSDGQGAFSPLHF. The CDR3 coding sequence is TGTGCCAGCAGCGACGGACAGGGGGCTTTTTCACCCCTCCACTTT.

This chain connects TRBV30 to TRBJ1-1; TRBD1 is a possible D gene (6 bases). The V end lost 0 bases, the J end lost 9 bases, and 14 bases lay between the germline ends. The CDR3 is 13 amino acids. The germline V gene encodes CDR1 GTSNPN and CDR2 SVGIG (reference sequence). The CDR3 loop is CAWSVGAVLKAFF. In nucleotides, the CDR3 is TGTGCCTGGAGTGTGGGGGCCGTACTGAAAGCTTTCTTT.

The chain is built from TRBV9 and TRBJ2-1; possible D gene TRBD2, 5 bases. The CDR3 has 15 residues. V shed 0 bases and J shed 4 bases, with 11 bases lying between them. Germline V gives CDR1 SGDLS, CDR2 YYNGEE. The CDR3 region has the DNA TGTGCCAGCAGCGTAGGGGGAGAACCTTACAATGAGCAGTTCTTC. Protein product: CASSVGGEPYNEQFF. Supplemented by reference TRBV9 and TRBJ2-1, the full variable domain reads DSGVTQTPKHLITATGQRVTLRCSPRSGDLSVYWYQQSLDQGLQFLIQYYNGEERAKGNILERFSAQQFPDLHSELNLSSLELGDSALYFCASSVGGEPYNEQFFGPGTRLTVL.

The rearrangement links TRBV19 to TRBJ1-4; no firm D call. Germline V gene lookup returns CDR1 LNHDA and CDR2 SQIVND (reference sequence). The CDR3 spans 13 residues. The V end lost 9 bases, the J end lost 6 bases, and 14 bases lay between the germline ends. The CDR3 sequence: CASQYAQDEKLFF. CDR3 coding DNA: TGTGCCAGCCAGTATGCGCAAGATGAAAAACTGTTTTTT.

V gene TRBV28 combines with J gene TRBJ1-2; D uncertain. Trimming removed 6 bases from V and 8 bases from J, with 10 bases in between. The CDR3 contains 11 residues. Germline CDR1 is MDHEN and CDR2 is SYDVKM. CDR3 loop: CASSELWGYTF. In nucleotides, the CDR3 is TGTGCCAGCAGCGAACTATGGGGCTACACCTTC.